The 14 T cell receptor beta chains given below trace back to one sample, sequenced in a study of T cells in tuberculosis. Assay used: immunoSEQ multiplex PCR; TCRdb lists only in-frame clones, some missing. Of approximately 35,000 clones listed, about 90% are singletons. Time point given: new active TB diagnosis, blood taken before or within 7 days of starting treatment. Sequencing used PBMCs, obtained at tuberculosis diagnosis. The receptors here all came from an adult with tuberculosis. Some clones in this sample may be carry-over from other donors' samples.

In this sample, this clone turned up once. This chain uses TRBV9 with TRBJ2-2; no firm D call. Trimming shortened V by 1 base and J by 5 bases, and 9 bases separated the two germline ends. The CDR3 has 14 residues. Germline V gene lookup returns CDR1 SGDLS and CDR2 YYNGEE. The CDR3 DNA sequence: TGTGCCAGCAGCGTACATGGCAGAACCGGGGAGCTGTTTTTT. Translated: CASSVHGRTGELFF.

The chain recombines TRBV11-1 with TRBJ2-7, with D uncertain. Germline CDR1 is SGHAT and CDR2 is FQDESV (reference sequence). This CDR3 contains 16 residues. V was shortened by 1 base and J by 0 bases, with 13 bases between the two germline ends. The CDR3 is CASSLVPGRSSYEQYF. The DNA of the CDR3 is TGTGCCAGCAGCTTAGTTCCGGGTAGAAGCTCCTACGAGCAGTACTTC.

The chain couples TRBV4-1 to TRBJ2-7; TRBD2 might be the D (5 bases). CDR1 MGHRA and CDR2 YSYEKL come from the germline V gene. Trimming shortened V by 4 bases and J by 3 bases, and 16 bases separated the two germline ends. This CDR3 comprises 15 residues. The CDR3 sequence is CASSPLERLGYEQYF. As DNA, the CDR3 is TGCGCCAGCAGCCCTCTCGAGCGGCTGGGCTACGAGCAGTACTTC.

The V gene is TRBV5-1, the J gene TRBJ2-6; D may be TRBD2 (7 bases). This CDR3 has 16 residues. The V gene's germline CDR1 is SGHRS and CDR2 YFSETQ. Trimming left V 6 bases short and J 0 bases short, with 13 bases between. The CDR3 sequence is CASKGGASSGANVLTF. The CDR3 nucleotides are TGCGCCAGCAAAGGGGGGGCTTCCTCTGGGGCCAACGTCCTGACTTTC.

The chain recombines TRBV18 with TRBJ1-2; 7 bases match TRBD1. The germline CDR1 and CDR2 sequences are KGHSH and LQKENI. V dropped 3 bases and J dropped 2; count of bases not matched to a gene: 9. CDR3 size: 16 residues. The CDR3 bases are TGTGCCAGCTCACCCCCGAACAGGGGTGCGAACTATGGCTACACCTTC. It codes for CASSPPNRGANYGYTF.

The chain employs TRBV7-2 and TRBJ2-1; the D gene is possibly TRBD1 (6 bases). Trimming cost V 4 bases and J 10 bases, with 17 bases left between them. The germline gives CDR1 SGHTA, CDR2 FQGNSA. There are 14 residues in the CDR3. CDR3 loop: CASSWDIGSSEQFF. CDR3 coding DNA: TGTGCCAGCAGCTGGGACATAGGGTCAAGCGAGCAGTTCTTC.

This rearrangement joins TRBV5-8 to TRBJ2-7; 10 bases map to TRBD1. The length of the CDR3 is 14 residues. Germline V gene data show CDR1 as SGHTS and CDR2 as YDEGEE. Losses at the gene ends were 3 bases for V and 9 bases for J; bases not matched to a gene: 9. The CDR3 sequence: CASSSTGTGDWQYF. CDR3 DNA: TGTGCCAGCAGCTCCACCGGGACAGGGGATTGGCAGTACTTC. The full variable domain, with the rest looked up from reference TRBV5-8 and TRBJ2-7, is EAGVTQSPTHLIKTRGQQATLRCSPISGHTSVYWYQQALGLGLQFLLWYDEGEERNRGNFPPRFSGRQFPNYSSELNVNALELEDSALYLCASSSTGTGDWQYFGPGTRLTVT.

This chain links TRBV18 with TRBJ2-2; D gene uncertain. The V and J ends lost 2 bases and 8 bases respectively, with 6 bases between them. This CDR3 is built from 12 residues. CDR1 is KGHSH, CDR2 LQKENI, per germline. The CDR3 region is CASSPIAGELFF. As DNA, the CDR3 is TGTGCCAGCTCACCAATCGCGGGGGAGCTGTTTTTT.

Here the CDR3 DNA reads TGCAGCGTTGGATACACCGGGACAGGGGTTCACGAGCAGTACTTC. Encoded protein: CSVGYTGTGVHEQYF. This rearrangement joins TRBV29-1 to TRBJ2-7; 10 nucleotides agree with TRBD1. With 4 bases clipped from V and 5 bases from J, the junction kept 11 bases outside the gene matches. The CDR3 extends over 15 amino acids. Germline CDR1 reads SQVTM; CDR2 reads ANQGSEA.

This chain joins TRBV29-1 and TRBJ2-1; TRBD1 agrees at 10 bases. Germline-derived CDR1 and CDR2 are SQVTM and ANQGSEA. The CDR3 totals 17 residues. V shed 0 bases and J 8 bases; nucleotides not matched to a gene: 13. CDR3 residues: CSVEDLSLGQGYDEQFF. In DNA, the CDR3 is TGCAGCGTTGAAGACCTTTCCCTGGGACAGGGGTACGATGAGCAGTTCTTC.

The chain is built from TRBV7-6 and TRBJ2-2; D is perhaps TRBD1 (6 bases). Trimming took off 0 bases at V and 1 base at J, with 12 bases between the two ends. The CDR3 totals 17 residues. CDR1 and CDR2 (germline): SGHVS, FNYEAQ. The CDR3 region is CASSLATETGNTGELFF. DNA of the CDR3: TGTGCCAGCAGCTTAGCTACGGAGACAGGGAACACCGGGGAGCTGTTTTTT.

The chain carries TRBV10-3 and TRBJ2-7; a weak D match, TRBD1 (6 bases). The CDR3 extends over 14 amino acids. Germline values: CDR1 ENHRY, CDR2 SYGVKD. V was pared by 4 bases and J by 2 bases, with 12 bases between. DNA for the CDR3: TGTGCCATCAGTGGACAGGAGACCCCCTACGAGCAGTACTTC. Translated, it gives CAISGQETPYEQYF.

This chain joins TRBV4-2 and TRBJ2-1; TRBD2 matches at 13 bases. This CDR3 is 16 amino acids long. CDR1 is LGHNA, CDR2 YNFKEQ, per germline. V shed 5 bases, J shed 8 bases, and the junction held 9 bases outside the gene matches. The CDR3 loop reads CASSTRLAGGQDEQFF. DNA for the CDR3: TGTGCCAGCAGCACTCGACTAGCGGGGGGCCAGGATGAGCAGTTCTTC.

The chain employs TRBV19 and TRBJ2-7; TRBD1 matches at 8 bases. The germline V gene encodes CDR1 LNHDA and CDR2 SQIVND (reference sequence). The CDR3 is made up of 13 amino acids. V trimming: 6 bases; J trimming: 3 bases; junction bases outside the gene matches: 4. The CDR3 sequence is CASSQGAVYEQYF. CDR3 sequence (DNA): TGTGCCAGTAGCCAGGGGGCTGTCTACGAGCAGTACTTC.